The present TCR beta chain was sequenced within a study of blood T cell repertoires in COVID-19. Whole-study context: T cells, B-cell-depleted T cells, or PBMCs supplied cDNA or gDNA.

V shed 0 bases and J 4 bases; nucleotides not matched to a gene: 8. CDR3 size: 17 residues. The V gene's germline CDR1 is SGDLS and CDR2 YYNGEE. Per the authors' pipeline: By means of reference gene primer amplification, nucleated cell counts were estimated. Assay: immunoSEQ multiplex PCR; the TCRdb copy retains only in-frame clones and omits some. The DNA gave D and trimming, while V, J and clone size come from that table. This sample has about 160,000 clones, with 75% to 85% found just once. The source of this sequence is a woman aged 55-69 years with COVID-19, enrolled during active disease. The specimen sequenced was peripheral blood. The V and J genes are TRBV9 and TRBJ2-3; 10 nucleotides line up with TRBD2. The CDR3 nucleotides are TGTGCCAGCAGCGTAGCTGTTAACCTAGCGGGGGCAGATACGCAGTATTTT. It encodes CASSVAVNLAGADTQYF.